Listed here are 27 T cell receptor beta chains from one sample, sequenced in a study of early T cells in non-severe SARS-CoV-2 infection. TCRdb used MiXCR to reprocess the 5' RACE reads, holding one entry per CDR3 protein. Among fewer than 70,000 distinct CDR3 sequences, roughly 12% were seen once, and the ten largest hold 2.9%. The sample consisted of whole blood. The source of these receptors is an adult who was a healthcare worker with PCR-confirmed SARS-CoV-2 infection or an uninfected control (not recorded which).

This chain joins TRBV6-2 or TRBV6-3 and TRBJ2-3; TRBD2 matches at 7 bases. Germline lookup yields CDR1 MNHEY and CDR2 SVGEGT. CDR3 length: 16 amino acids. The junction had 7 bases not matched to a gene; V was cut back by 4 bases and J by 0 bases. CDR3: CASSWAGEPSTDTQYF. The CDR3, as DNA: TGTGCCAGCAGTTGGGCGGGGGAACCTAGCACAGATACGCAGTATTTT.

This clonotype occurred many times. The chain uses TRBV5-1 and TRBJ2-1, with unresolved D. Trimming removed 5 bases at V and 0 bases at J, with 15 bases between. This CDR3 is 16 amino acids long. CDR1 SGHRS and CDR2 YFSETQ come from the germline V gene. This CDR3 is CASRTPYPSSYNEQFF. In DNA form, the CDR3 reads TGCGCCAGCAGGACCCCCTATCCAAGCTCCTACAATGAGCAGTTCTTC. Complete variable domain (other parts from reference TRBV5-1 and TRBJ2-1): KAGVTQTPRYLIKTRGQQVTLSCSPISGHRSVSWYQQTPGQGLQFLFEYFSETQRNKGNFPGRFSGRQFSNSRSEMNVSTLELGDSALYLCASRTPYPSSYNEQFFGPGTRLTVL.

This clonotype was counted many times. The V and J genes are TRBV6-1 and TRBJ2-6, with D uncertain. Trimming cost V 0 bases and J 3 bases, with 9 bases left between them. The V gene's germline CDR1 is MNHNS and CDR2 SASEGT. The CDR3 runs 16 residues. The CDR3 spells CASSEAGRRGANVLTF. CDR3 in DNA: TGTGCCAGCAGTGAAGCAGGGCGGCGTGGGGCCAACGTCCTGACTTTC.

This clonotype has at least ten counts. The CDR3 sequence: CASSQGNEQYF. In DNA, the CDR3 is TGTGCCAGCAGCCAGGGGAACGAGCAGTACTTC. The gene calls are TRBV4-2 and TRBJ2-7; no reliable D call. CDR3 length equals 11 residues. Trimming shortened V by 3 bases and J by 5 bases, and 5 bases separated the two germline ends. The V gene's germline CDR1 is LGHNA and CDR2 YNFKEQ.

This clonotype was found many times. This rearrangement joins TRBV6-6 to TRBJ1-6; D not certain. With 6 bases removed from V and 6 bases from J, the gap between germline ends came to 12 bases. The germline gives CDR1 MNHNY, CDR2 SVGAGI (reference sequence). This CDR3 region has 14 residues. CDR3 sequence: CASSPLLVNSPLHF. The CDR3 DNA reads TGTGCCAGCAGCCCCCTGCTTGTTAATTCACCCCTCCACTTT.

This clonotype was counted at least ten times. The genes are TRBV20-1 and TRBJ1-6, with 11 bases matching TRBD1. Trimming at V came to 6 bases and at J to 8 bases, leaving 9 bases not matched to a gene. Germline lookup yields CDR1 DFQATT and CDR2 SNEGSKA (reference sequence). The CDR3 has 15 residues. CDR3 sequence (DNA): TGCAGTGCGCCGGGACAGGGGGGCTGGGATTCACCCCTCCACTTT. This gives the protein CSAPGQGGWDSPLHF.

This clonotype was seen ten or more times. The chain combines TRBV6-2 or TRBV6-3 with TRBJ2-1, with 10 bases matching TRBD2. The V segment lost 5 bases and the J segment 4 bases; nucleotides outside the gene matches: 2. There are 14 residues in the CDR3. In germline, CDR1 is MNHEY, CDR2 SVGEGT. CDR3 DNA sequence: TGTGCCAGCAGTCTAGCGGGAGTGTACAATGAGCAGTTCTTC. Its protein product is CASSLAGVYNEQFF.

This clonotype was observed many times. The chain employs TRBV5-1 and TRBJ2-7; D unclear. The CDR3 length is 11 residues. CDR1 is SGHRS, CDR2 YFSETQ, per germline. The germline V and J ends were trimmed by 5 bases and 3 bases, with 6 bases remaining between them. The CDR3 loop is CASRSGYEQYF. In DNA, the CDR3 is TGCGCCAGCAGATCGGGCTACGAGCAGTACTTC.

This clonotype was recorded a few times. This chain joins TRBV6-5 and TRBJ1-1; TRBD1 agrees at 7 bases. The CDR3 is 16 amino acids. CDR1 and CDR2 from the germline V gene are MNHEY and SVGAGI. V lost 8 bases to trimming and J lost 4 bases; unmatched junction nucleotides: 16. In DNA form, the CDR3 reads TGTGCCAGCCGGACAGGCCGAGGTGGGGATGGCACTGAAGCTTTCTTT. Its translation: CASRTGRGGDGTEAFF.

This clonotype was seen at least ten times. The chain couples TRBV3-1 to TRBJ2-3, with D perhaps TRBD2 (5 bases). The germline CDR1 and CDR2 sequences are LGHDT and YNNKEL (reference sequence). V lost 1 base and J lost 5, with 10 bases in between. This CDR3 comprises 14 residues. Here the CDR3 reads CASSQGGWGDTQYF. CDR3 nucleotides: TGTGCCAGCAGCCAAGGAGGGTGGGGAGATACGCAGTATTTT.

This clonotype has ten or more counts. The V call is TRBV28, the J call TRBJ1-2; 7 bases align to TRBD1. With 7 bases clipped from V and 1 base from J, the junction kept 6 bases outside the gene matches. The CDR3 covers 14 residues. CDR1 is MDHEN, CDR2 SYDVKM, per germline. Here the CDR3 DNA reads TGTGCCAGCAAGACAGGGAGTTTTAACTATGGCTACACCTTC. Translation: CASKTGSFNYGYTF.

This clonotype has a count of ten or more. The chain uses TRBV7-3 and TRBJ2-1, with D possibly matching TRBD2 (6 bases). The CDR3 loop spans 16 amino acids. Looked up from germline, CDR1 is SGHTA and CDR2 is FQGTGA. V gave up 5 bases and J gave up 0 bases, with 14 bases separating them. The CDR3 protein is CASSIASASSYNEQFF. CDR3 sequence (DNA): TGTGCCAGCAGCATTGCTAGCGCCTCCTCCTACAATGAGCAGTTCTTC. Complete variable domain (other parts from reference TRBV7-3 and TRBJ2-1): GAGVSQTPSNKVTEKGKYVELRCDPISGHTALYWYRQSLGQGPEFLIYFQGTGAADDSGLPNDRFFAVRPEGSVSTLKIQRTERGDSAVYLCASSIASASSYNEQFFGPGTRLTVL.

The rearrangement joins TRBV29-1 to TRBJ2-2, with D maybe TRBD1 (7 bases). The germline gives CDR1 SQVTM, CDR2 ANQGSEA. Trimming left V 4 bases short and J 9 bases short, with 21 bases between. This CDR3 contains 15 residues. The CDR3 spells CSVAGVDRASWELFF. The CDR3 DNA sequence: TGCAGCGTTGCGGGGGTTGACAGGGCTTCATGGGAGCTGTTTTTT.

This clonotype occurred many times. The V call is TRBV6-1, the J call TRBJ1-1; D unclear. The V end lost 3 bases, the J end lost 4 bases, and 15 bases lay between the germline ends. Germline V lookup: CDR1 MNHNS, CDR2 SASEGT. The length of the CDR3 is 15 residues. CDR3 sequence: CASSDDRLRGTEAFF. CDR3 nucleotides: TGTGCCAGCAGTGACGATCGGCTGCGGGGCACTGAAGCTTTCTTT.

This clonotype appeared many times. The gene calls are TRBV7-9 and TRBJ2-1, with a possible D match to TRBD2 (5 bases). CDR1 and CDR2 from the germline V gene are SEHNR and FQNEAQ (reference sequence). V was cut by 10 bases and J by 3 bases, with 13 bases left in between. The CDR3 has 13 amino acids. This chain's CDR3 is CATGAEIYNEQFF. CDR3 bases: TGTGCCACCGGAGCGGAGATCTACAATGAGCAGTTCTTC.

This clonotype was counted at least ten times. The chain uses TRBV7-6 and TRBJ2-1; 13 nucleotides line up with TRBD2. J lost 2 bases, V lost 5 bases, and 6 bases had no gene match. Germline CDR1 SGHVS, CDR2 FNYEAQ. The CDR3 consists of 17 residues. DNA of the CDR3: TGTGCCAGCAGCCGTGGACTAGCGGGGGTGGCCTACAATGAGCAGTTCTTC. Amino acid sequence: CASSRGLAGVAYNEQFF.

This clonotype was detected many times. CDR3 residues: CASSLRGTGAELLTDTQYF. CDR3 DNA: TGTGCCAGCTCACTCAGAGGGACAGGGGCCGAGCTACTCACAGATACGCAGTATTTT. The chain recombines TRBV18 with TRBJ2-3; TRBD1 matches at 10 bases. The CDR3 is made up of 19 amino acids. V lost 4 bases to trimming and J lost 2 bases; unmatched junction nucleotides: 15. Per the germline V gene, CDR1 is KGHSH and CDR2 is LQKENI.

In its sample, this clonotype was seen a few times. The rearrangement links TRBV7-8 to TRBJ2-6; D perhaps matches TRBD1 (5 bases). CDR3 size: 17 residues. In germline, CDR1 is SGHVS, CDR2 FQNEAQ. V gave up 3 bases and J gave up 0 bases, with 12 bases separating them. This chain's CDR3 is CASSFPTASSGANVLTF. CDR3 bases: TGTGCCAGCAGCTTCCCGACAGCGAGCTCTGGGGCCAACGTCCTGACTTTC.

This clonotype was recorded at least ten times. This chain's CDR3 is CASSLPTYNEQFF. The CDR3 region has the DNA TGTGCCAGCAGCCTCCCTACCTACAATGAGCAGTTCTTC. The rearrangement joins TRBV5-5 to TRBJ2-1; D remains ambiguous. The ends were cut back, 4 bases at V and 2 bases at J, with 7 bases in the middle. This CDR3 has 13 residues. The germline V gene has CDR1 SGHKS and CDR2 YYEKEE (reference sequence).

This clonotype came up a few times. V is TRBV3-2 and J is TRBJ2-3. TRBV3-2 is assigned pseudogene status. This CDR3 is 13 amino acids long. CDR3 nucleotide sequence: TGTGCCAGCAGCCAAGGGGTGGAAGATACGCAGTATTTT. It specifies CASSQGVEDTQYF.

V and J are TRBV7-9 and TRBJ2-7; perhaps TRBD2 as D (5 bases). This CDR3 comprises 14 residues. V lost 7 bases to trimming and J lost 4 bases, with 17 bases between them. Germline V gene data show CDR1 as SEHNR and CDR2 as FQNEAQ (reference sequence). CDR3 amino acids: CASTLEGVSYEQYF. CDR3 in DNA: TGTGCCAGCACCCTAGAGGGAGTCTCATACGAGCAGTACTTC. The variable domain in full, completed from reference TRBV7-9 and TRBJ2-7, reads DTGVSQNPRHKITKRGQNVTFRCDPISEHNRLYWYRQTLGQGPEFLTYFQNEAQLEKSRLLSDRFSAERPKGSFSTLEIQRTEQGDSAMYLCASTLEGVSYEQYFGPGTRLTVT.

This clonotype was found many times. The rearrangement uses TRBV29-1 and TRBJ2-1; 8 nucleotides agree with TRBD2. Trimming took 3 bases from V and 0 from J; bases not matched to a gene: 4. The CDR3 consists of 15 residues. Germline CDR1 reads SQVTM; CDR2 reads ANQGSEA. The CDR3 DNA reads as TGCAGCGTTGACTCCGGGACTAGCTCCTACAATGAGCAGTTCTTC. This sequence encodes CSVDSGTSSYNEQFF.

The chain is built from TRBV3-1 and TRBJ1-6; TRBD1 matches 9 bases. CDR3 length: 17 residues. V shed 8 bases, J shed 7 bases, and the junction held 15 bases outside the gene matches. CDR1 LGHDT and CDR2 YNNKEL come from the germline V gene (reference sequence). The CDR3 spells CASCPFSGTGLNSPLHF. In DNA form, the CDR3 reads TGTGCCAGCTGCCCTTTTTCCGGGACAGGGTTGAATTCACCCCTCCACTTT.

This clonotype was detected ten times or more. The chain employs TRBV28 and TRBJ1-5, with D unresolved. The CDR3 totals 15 residues. The germline CDR1 and CDR2 sequences are MDHEN and SYDVKM. The V end lost 3 bases, the J end lost 4 bases, and 13 bases lay between the germline ends. The CDR3 DNA reads TGTGCCAGCAGTTTGGCCGCGCTTGGGAATCAGCCCCAGCATTTT. It translates to CASSLAALGNQPQHF.

This clonotype has more than one count but fewer than ten. The chain combines TRBV2 with TRBJ1-5, with TRBD1 matching over 7 bases. V gave up 5 bases and J gave up 3 bases; unmatched junction bases: 13. The CDR3 totals 17 residues. CDR1 and CDR2 from the germline V gene are SNHLY and FYNNEI. Here the CDR3 DNA reads TGTGCCAGCAGTTACTCAAAACAGGGGACGTTCAATCAGCCCCAGCATTTT. This encodes CASSYSKQGTFNQPQHF.

This CDR3 reads CASSVSGNYQETQYF. The CDR3 bases are TGTGCCAGCAGCGTAAGCGGGAATTACCAAGAGACCCAGTACTTC. The chain recombines TRBV9 with TRBJ2-5, with 7 bases fitting TRBD2. The germline gives CDR1 SGDLS, CDR2 YYNGEE. The CDR3 loop spans 15 amino acids. With V trimmed by 1 base and J by 0 bases, 3 bases remained unmatched. The whole variable domain, filled in from reference TRBV9 and TRBJ2-5, reads DSGVTQTPKHLITATGQRVTLRCSPRSGDLSVYWYQQSLDQGLQFLIQYYNGEERAKGNILERFSAQQFPDLHSELNLSSLELGDSALYFCASSVSGNYQETQYFGPGTRLLVL.

This clonotype has a count of ten or more. CDR3 DNA: TGTGCTAGTGGGTCGACCCTTAATGAAAAACTGTTTTTT. Amino acid sequence: CASGSTLNEKLFF. The gene calls are TRBV12-5 and TRBJ1-4; unclear D gene. The V gene's germline CDR1 is LGHNT and CDR2 FRNRAP. This CDR3 has 13 amino acids. The V and J ends lost 6 bases and 4 bases respectively, with 9 bases between them.